Shown below are 20 T cell receptor beta chains from a single sample sequenced in a study of T cell repertoires in cytomegalovirus infection. No antigen has been identified for these receptors. MiXCR, run by TCRdb on the reads, gives a single entry per CDR3 protein. This sample carries roughly 500,000 distinct CDR3 sequences, 25% to 35% of them seen once, and the ten largest clones take 15% to 20%. This specimen consisted of cultured PBMCs, obtained from culture after CMV antigen stimulation. These receptors all stem from a human donor in good health (CMV status not recorded). Some clones in this sample may be carry-over from other donors' samples.

The table lists this clonotype with many counts. The V call is TRBV12-3 or TRBV12-4, the J call TRBJ1-1; D is perhaps TRBD1 (5 bases). The CDR3 covers 15 residues. V dropped 3 bases and J dropped 6 bases, with 17 bases sitting between them. The CDR3 is CASSFSVGGEAEAFF. As DNA, the CDR3 is TGTGCCAGCAGTTTCTCCGTTGGAGGGGAAGCTGAAGCTTTCTTT.

V and J are TRBV4-1 and TRBJ2-4; 8 bases fit TRBD2. V lost 0 bases and J lost 0; bases outside the gene matches: 7. CDR3 length: 18 amino acids. Germline assignment: CDR1 MGHRA and CDR2 YSYEKL. CDR3 DNA: TGCGCCAGCAGCCAAGAAGGAGGAGCGGGAGAAGCCAAAAACATTCAGTACTTC. Its protein product is CASSQEGGAGEAKNIQYF.

This clonotype was seen a few times. The chain uses TRBV7-8 and TRBJ2-6; D is undetermined. CDR1 is SGHVS, CDR2 FQNEAQ, per germline. The CDR3 sequence is 15 residues long. V was cut by 2 bases and J by 4 bases, with 9 bases left in between. The CDR3 sequence: CASSLRPAGANVLTF. CDR3 nucleotide sequence: TGTGCCAGCAGCTTAAGGCCAGCAGGGGCCAACGTCCTGACTTTC.

This clonotype was recorded many times. This chain uses TRBV7-9 with TRBJ1-1; 11 bases match TRBD1. Per the germline V gene, CDR1 is SEHNR and CDR2 is FQNEAQ (reference sequence). The CDR3 runs 14 residues. J gave up 7 bases and V 3 bases, and 4 bases lay outside the gene matches. The CDR3 DNA sequence: TGTGCCAGCAGCTTTCTCGGGACAGGGGGTGAAGCTTTCTTT. As protein: CASSFLGTGGEAFF.

The J gene is TRBJ2-1, the V gene TRBV6-2 or TRBV6-3, with D unresolved. Per germline, CDR1 MNHEY and CDR2 SVGEGT. Deletions cut 5 bases from V and 8 bases from J, with 13 bases between. This CDR3 is 13 amino acids long. CDR3 nucleotide sequence: TGTGCCAGCAGTCTGTTCCCAATCGATGAGCAGTTCTTC. This translates into CASSLFPIDEQFF.

This clonotype has a handful of counts. This chain uses TRBV7-2 with TRBJ1-1; D is possibly TRBD1 (5 bases). The ends were cut back, 3 bases at V and 4 bases at J, with 12 bases in the middle. Per germline, CDR1 SGHTA and CDR2 FQGNSA. This CDR3 has 14 residues. The CDR3 loop is CASSFGTRGTEAFF. CDR3 bases: TGTGCCAGCAGCTTCGGGACGAGGGGCACTGAAGCTTTCTTT.

In its sample, this clonotype was seen a few times. The chain links TRBV9 to TRBJ1-1, with unresolved D. CDR3 length: 14 residues. Germline-derived CDR1 and CDR2 are SGDLS and YYNGEE. V gave up 5 bases and J gave up 3 bases, with 14 bases separating them. The CDR3 DNA is TGTGCCAGCAGGCCGGGTCTTGAGGACACTGAAGCTTTCTTT. Protein sequence: CASRPGLEDTEAFF.

This clonotype turned up a few times. The V call is TRBV7-9, the J call TRBJ1-1; 9 bases match TRBD1. Germline CDR1 and CDR2: SEHNR and FQNEAQ (reference sequence). This CDR3 contains 14 residues. V lost 3 bases to trimming and J lost 9 bases; unmatched junction nucleotides: 8. CDR3 in DNA: TGTGCCAGCAGCTTCCAACCGGGACAGGGCCAAGCTTTCTTT. This codes for CASSFQPGQGQAFF. The full variable domain, rest sourced from reference TRBV7-9 and TRBJ1-1, is DTGVSQNPRHKITKRGQNVTFRCDPISEHNRLYWYRQTLGQGPEFLTYFQNEAQLEKSRLLSDRFSAERPKGSFSTLEIQRTEQGDSAMYLCASSFQPGQGQAFFGQGTRLTVV.

This clonotype has a handful of counts. The chain links TRBV6-2 or TRBV6-3 to TRBJ2-1; TRBD2 aligns across 9 bases. With 2 bases clipped from V and 12 bases from J, the junction kept 11 bases outside the gene matches. Germline values: CDR1 MNHEY, CDR2 SVGEGT. The CDR3 extends over 15 amino acids. The CDR3 region is CASSYGSGSLSAQFF. CDR3 bases: TGTGCCAGCAGTTACGGTAGCGGGAGCCTTTCTGCGCAGTTCTTC.

In this sample, this clonotype turned up a few times. This chain links TRBV10-3 with TRBJ1-2; tentatively, D is TRBD1 (5 bases). Trimming pared 3 bases from V and 4 bases from J, leaving 12 bases between. The CDR3 loop spans 14 amino acids. From germline, CDR1 is ENHRY and CDR2 SYGVKD. CDR3 sequence: CAISEDQGSYGYTF. The CDR3 DNA reads as TGTGCCATCAGTGAAGATCAGGGTAGCTATGGCTACACCTTC.

This clonotype appeared a single time. The chain couples TRBV10-2 to TRBJ2-2; no firm D call. The length of the CDR3 is 12 residues. V was trimmed by 8 bases and J by 6 bases, leaving 10 bases between them. CDR1 and CDR2 (germline): WSHSY, SAAADI. The CDR3 coding sequence is TGCGCCAGCTCGTTTTTTTCCGGGGAGCTGTTTTTT. It is translated as CASSFFSGELFF.

The chain recombines TRBV7-2 with TRBJ2-2; the D gene is possibly TRBD2 (6 bases). Germline V gene lookup returns CDR1 SGHTA and CDR2 FQGNSA. The V and J ends lost 6 bases and 3 bases respectively, with 14 bases between them. This CDR3 has 15 residues. Written as DNA, the CDR3 is TGTGCCAGCAGGGTTAGACTAGGGGACACCGGGGAGCTGTTTTTT. Residues: CASRVRLGDTGELFF.

This clonotype was observed a handful of times. The chain employs TRBV11-2 and TRBJ2-5; 11 bases match TRBD2. V was pared by 1 base and J by 2 bases, with 9 bases of the junction left unmatched. The CDR3 runs 18 residues. Per germline, CDR1 SGHAT and CDR2 FQNNGV. CDR3 residues: CASSLVTSGKGTQETQYF. In nucleotides, the CDR3 is TGTGCCAGCAGCTTAGTGACTAGCGGGAAGGGGACGCAAGAGACCCAGTACTTC.

This chain connects TRBV12-3 or TRBV12-4 to TRBJ1-5; 7 nucleotides line up with TRBD1. The CDR3 contains 15 residues. Trimming removed 6 bases from V and 3 bases from J; junction bases left unmatched: 8. The CDR3 nucleotides are TGTGCCAGCAGCAGGGGGATGCGCGTCAATCAGCCCCAGCATTTT. This translates into CASSRGMRVNQPQHF.

Here the CDR3 DNA reads TGCGCCAGCAGCCAAGGGGCAGGGAGATTGGGCGAGCAGTACTTC. This encodes CASSQGAGRLGEQYF. The chain combines TRBV4-1 with TRBJ2-7; D tentatively reads TRBD1 or TRBD2 (5 bases each). Germline CDR1 reads MGHRA; CDR2 reads YSYEKL. The CDR3 has 15 residues. V was shortened by 1 base and J by 6 bases, with 16 bases between the two germline ends.

This chain links TRBV24-1 with TRBJ1-2, with D possibly TRBD1 on 5 matching bases. Germline assignment: CDR1 KGHDR and CDR2 SFDVKD. The V end was cut by 2 bases, the J end by 7 bases, with 7 bases between. This CDR3 spans 12 amino acids. This CDR3 is CATSDSGPGYTF. CDR3 bases: TGTGCCACCAGTGATTCGGGGCCTGGCTACACCTTC.

The chain recombines TRBV5-4 with TRBJ2-5; D unclear. Germline loops: CDR1 SGHNT, CDR2 YYREEE (reference sequence). V dropped 4 bases and J dropped 3 bases, with 10 bases sitting between them. This CDR3 region has 13 residues. DNA of the CDR3: TGTGCCAGCAGCGGCGTCCTCGAAGAGACCCAGTACTTC. It specifies CASSGVLEETQYF.

In its sample, this clonotype was seen many times. This chain links TRBV7-2 with TRBJ2-6; D possibly corresponds to TRBD1 (6 bases). V dropped 10 bases and J dropped 0 bases, with 16 bases sitting between them. This CDR3 is 16 amino acids long. Germline V gene data show CDR1 as SGHTA and CDR2 as FQGNSA. The CDR3 DNA follows: TGTGCCACCATGGGACATCTACTCTCTGGGGCCAACGTCCTGACTTTC. Protein: CATMGHLLSGANVLTF.

The genes are TRBV7-2 and TRBJ2-3; D is uncertain. Trimming removed 4 bases at V and 2 bases at J, with 10 bases between. Germline V gives CDR1 SGHTA, CDR2 FQGNSA. The CDR3 extends over 14 amino acids. CDR3 loop: CASSSVGITDTQYF. CDR3 DNA sequence: TGTGCCAGCAGCTCAGTGGGCATCACAGATACGCAGTATTTT.

V gene TRBV6-2 or TRBV6-3 combines with J gene TRBJ2-1, with TRBD1 matching over 9 bases. J was trimmed by 12 bases and V by 10 bases; bases with no gene match: 13. This CDR3 has 13 residues. CDR1 and CDR2 from the germline V gene are MNHEY and SVGEGT. CDR3 amino acids: CATAGTGKNWQFF. The CDR3 region has the DNA TGTGCCACCGCCGGGACAGGGAAGAACTGGCAGTTCTTC.